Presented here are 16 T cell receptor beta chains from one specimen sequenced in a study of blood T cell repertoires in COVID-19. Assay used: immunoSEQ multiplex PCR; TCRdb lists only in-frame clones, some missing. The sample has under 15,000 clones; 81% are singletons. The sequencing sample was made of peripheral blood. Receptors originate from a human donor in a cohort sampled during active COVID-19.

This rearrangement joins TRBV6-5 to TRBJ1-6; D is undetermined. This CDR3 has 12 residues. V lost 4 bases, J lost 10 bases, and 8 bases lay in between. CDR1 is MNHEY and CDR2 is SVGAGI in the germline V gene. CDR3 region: CASSSPKSPLHF. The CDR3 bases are TGTGCCAGCAGTTCCCCTAAGTCACCCCTCCACTTT.

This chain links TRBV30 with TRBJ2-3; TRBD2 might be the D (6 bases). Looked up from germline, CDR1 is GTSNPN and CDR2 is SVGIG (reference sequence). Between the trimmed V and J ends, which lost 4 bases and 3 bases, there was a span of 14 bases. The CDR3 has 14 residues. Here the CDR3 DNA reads TGTGCCTGGACCGGGACTCTACAAACAGATACGCAGTATTTT. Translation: CAWTGTLQTDTQYF.

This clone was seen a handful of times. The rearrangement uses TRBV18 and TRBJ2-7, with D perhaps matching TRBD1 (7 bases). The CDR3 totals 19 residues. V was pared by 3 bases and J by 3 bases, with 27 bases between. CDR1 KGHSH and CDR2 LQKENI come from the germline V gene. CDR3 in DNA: TGTGCCAGCTCACCGAGTCTTAACTTCGCGGGACAGTCCTTCTACGAGCAGTACTTC. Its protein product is CASSPSLNFAGQSFYEQYF.

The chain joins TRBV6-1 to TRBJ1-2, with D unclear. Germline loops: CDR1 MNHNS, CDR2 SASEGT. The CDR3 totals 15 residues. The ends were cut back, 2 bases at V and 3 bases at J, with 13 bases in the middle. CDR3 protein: CASSETINEDYGYTF. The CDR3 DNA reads TGTGCCAGCAGTGAAACAATCAACGAGGACTATGGCTACACCTTC.

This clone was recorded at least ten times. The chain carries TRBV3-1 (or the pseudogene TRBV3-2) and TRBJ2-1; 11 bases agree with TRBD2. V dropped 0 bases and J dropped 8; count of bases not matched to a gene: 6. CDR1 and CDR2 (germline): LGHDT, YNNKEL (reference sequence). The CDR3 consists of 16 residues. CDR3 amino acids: CASSQEGTSGGDEQFF. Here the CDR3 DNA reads TGTGCCAGCAGCCAAGAGGGGACTAGCGGAGGTGATGAGCAGTTCTTC.

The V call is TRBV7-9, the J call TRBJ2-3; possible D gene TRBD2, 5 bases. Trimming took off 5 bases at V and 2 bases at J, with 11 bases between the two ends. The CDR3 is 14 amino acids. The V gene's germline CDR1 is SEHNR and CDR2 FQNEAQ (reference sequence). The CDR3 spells CASSTREDTDTQYF. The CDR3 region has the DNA TGTGCCAGCAGCACGAGGGAAGACACAGATACGCAGTATTTT. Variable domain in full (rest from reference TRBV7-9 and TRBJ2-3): DTGVSQNPRHKITKRGQNVTFRCDPISEHNRLYWYRQTLGQGPEFLTYFQNEAQLEKSRLLSDRFSAERPKGSFSTLEIQRTEQGDSAMYLCASSTREDTDTQYFGPGTRLTVL.

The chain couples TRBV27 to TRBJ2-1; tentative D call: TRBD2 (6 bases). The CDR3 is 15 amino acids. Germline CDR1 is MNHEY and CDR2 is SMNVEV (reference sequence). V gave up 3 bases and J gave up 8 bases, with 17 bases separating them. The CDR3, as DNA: TGTGCCAGCAGTTTCCCCGGGACTCTCGAGGATGAGCAGTTCTTC. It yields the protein CASSFPGTLEDEQFF.

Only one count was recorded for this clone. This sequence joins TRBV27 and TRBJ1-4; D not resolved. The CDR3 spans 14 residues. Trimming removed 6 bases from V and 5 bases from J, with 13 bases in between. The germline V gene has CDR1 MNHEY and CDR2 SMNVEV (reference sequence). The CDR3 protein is CASRKPSENEKLFF. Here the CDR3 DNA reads TGTGCCAGCAGAAAGCCGTCGGAGAATGAAAAACTGTTTTTT.

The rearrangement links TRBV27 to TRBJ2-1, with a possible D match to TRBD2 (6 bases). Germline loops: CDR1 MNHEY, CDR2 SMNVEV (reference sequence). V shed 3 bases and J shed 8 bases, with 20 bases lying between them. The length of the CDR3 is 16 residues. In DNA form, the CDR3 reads TGTGCCAGCAGTTTCTCTCCGGGAGAGGGCCGGCATGAGCAGTTCTTC. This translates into CASSFSPGEGRHEQFF.

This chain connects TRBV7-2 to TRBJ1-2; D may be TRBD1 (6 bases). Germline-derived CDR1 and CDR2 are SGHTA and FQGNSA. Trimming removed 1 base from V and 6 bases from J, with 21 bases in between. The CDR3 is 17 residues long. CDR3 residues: CASSLGPYREEKDGYTF. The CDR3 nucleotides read TGTGCCAGCAGCTTAGGCCCTTACAGGGAAGAAAAGGATGGCTACACCTTC.

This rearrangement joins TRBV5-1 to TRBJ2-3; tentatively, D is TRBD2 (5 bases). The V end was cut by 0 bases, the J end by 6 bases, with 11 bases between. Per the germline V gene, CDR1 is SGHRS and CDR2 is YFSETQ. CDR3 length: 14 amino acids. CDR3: CASSLAATRDTQYF. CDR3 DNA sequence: TGCGCCAGCAGCTTGGCAGCCACTAGGGATACGCAGTATTTT.

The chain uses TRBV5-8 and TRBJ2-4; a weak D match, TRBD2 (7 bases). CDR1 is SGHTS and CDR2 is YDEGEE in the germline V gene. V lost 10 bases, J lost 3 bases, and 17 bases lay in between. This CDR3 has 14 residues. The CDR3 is CASAGAGVKNIQYF. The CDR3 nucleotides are TGTGCCTCGGCGGGGGCAGGTGTCAAAAACATTCAGTACTTC.

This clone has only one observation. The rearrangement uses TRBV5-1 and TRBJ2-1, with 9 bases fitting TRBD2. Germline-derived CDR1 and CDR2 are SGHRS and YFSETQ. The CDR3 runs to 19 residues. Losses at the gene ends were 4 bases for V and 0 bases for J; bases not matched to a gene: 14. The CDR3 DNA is TGCGCCAGCAGCCACCGAGCGGGCGGGAGGGCCGTCTCCTACAATGAGCAGTTCTTC. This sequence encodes CASSHRAGGRAVSYNEQFF. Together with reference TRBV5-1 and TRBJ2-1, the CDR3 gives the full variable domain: KAGVTQTPRYLIKTRGQQVTLSCSPISGHRSVSWYQQTPGQGLQFLFEYFSETQRNKGNFPGRFSGRQFSNSRSEMNVSTLELGDSALYLCASSHRAGGRAVSYNEQFFGPGTRLTVL.

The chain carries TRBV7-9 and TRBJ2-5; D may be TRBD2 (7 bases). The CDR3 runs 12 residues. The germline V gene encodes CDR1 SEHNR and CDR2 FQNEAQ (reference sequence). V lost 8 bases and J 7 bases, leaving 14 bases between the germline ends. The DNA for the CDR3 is TGTGCCAGCCGTTCGGCGGGGGCGACCCAGTACTTC. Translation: CASRSAGATQYF.

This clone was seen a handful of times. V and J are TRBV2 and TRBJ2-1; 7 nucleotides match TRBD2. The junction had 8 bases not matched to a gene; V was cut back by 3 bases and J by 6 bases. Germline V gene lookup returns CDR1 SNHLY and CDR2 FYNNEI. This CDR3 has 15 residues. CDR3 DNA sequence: TGTGCCAGCAGTGAGTCTAGCGGTTACCGCAATGAGCAGTTCTTC. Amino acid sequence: CASSESSGYRNEQFF.

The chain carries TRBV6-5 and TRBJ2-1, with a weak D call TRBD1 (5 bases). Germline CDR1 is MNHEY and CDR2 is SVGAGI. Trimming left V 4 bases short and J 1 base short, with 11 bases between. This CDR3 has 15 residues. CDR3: CASSSTQGSYNEQFF. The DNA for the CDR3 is TGTGCCAGCAGTTCCACTCAGGGATCCTACAATGAGCAGTTCTTC.